The present entry profiles one T cell receptor (beta chain) with its context. This specimen comes from a study of cytomegalovirus exposure and HLA in healthy donors. In the PCR, 60 Vbeta and 13 Jbeta primers were used. Produced via immunoSEQ multiplex PCR; TCRdb's table is partial and in-frame only. The sample lists around 120,000 clones, 70% to 85% occurring once. Per germline, CDR1 LGHNA and CDR2 YSLEER. The CDR3 has 15 residues. Trimming stripped 1 base from V and 6 bases from J, with 13 bases between. The sequenced material came from PBMCs. The TCR comes from a boy aged 5-17 years in good health and CMV-seronegative. The rearrangement joins TRBV4-3 to TRBJ2-1, with D unresolved. In DNA form, the CDR3 reads TGCGCCAGCAGCCAAGTGTGGCTCTCTGGCAATGAGCAGTTCTTC. It codes for CASSQVWLSGNEQFF.